The 16 T cell receptor beta chains in this list originate from one sample, sequenced in a study of shared clonotypes between healthy human individuals. Measured with immunoSEQ multiplex PCR; TCRdb has only the in-frame clones, and not every one. Of 950,000 to 1,300,000 clones listed, about 76% are singletons. The sequencing sample was made of memory CD4+ T cells sorted from blood. Stated subset: CD45RA-negative fraction. The origin of the receptors is a man aged 18 to 30 in good health.

The genes are TRBV30 and TRBJ2-3; TRBD2 aligns across 7 bases. The CDR3 contains 15 residues. CDR1 and CDR2 (germline): GTSNPN, SVGIG (reference sequence). J lost 0 bases, V lost 5 bases, and 8 bases had no gene match. Here the CDR3 reads CAWAGGIFSTDTQYF. CDR3 DNA sequence: TGTGCCTGGGCCGGGGGGATCTTTAGCACAGATACGCAGTATTTT.

The chain has TRBV28 and TRBJ2-5; 15 bases align to TRBD2. The V gene's germline CDR1 is MDHEN and CDR2 SYDVKM. The junction had 9 bases not matched to a gene; V was cut back by 11 bases and J by 2 bases. This CDR3 has 16 amino acids. The CDR3 loop reads CASGTSGGPPQETQYF. Here the CDR3 DNA reads TGTGCCTCGGGGACTAGCGGGGGGCCCCCTCAAGAGACCCAGTACTTC.

The V and J genes are TRBV9 and TRBJ2-2, with 9 bases that match TRBD1. CDR1 is SGDLS, CDR2 YYNGEE, per germline. The junction had 12 bases not matched to a gene; V was cut back by 0 bases and J by 6 bases. This CDR3 is built from 18 residues. The CDR3 loop reads CASSVEGTGISHSGELFF. DNA of the CDR3: TGTGCCAGCAGCGTAGAGGGGACAGGGATTTCCCATTCCGGGGAGCTGTTTTTT.

This chain links TRBV5-1 with TRBJ1-5, with no clear D. V was clipped by 0 bases and J by 7 bases, with 14 bases between them. The CDR3 is 15 residues long. Germline lookup yields CDR1 SGHRS and CDR2 YFSETQ. CDR3 sequence: CASSLGDGREQPQHF. Written as DNA, the CDR3 is TGCGCCAGCAGCTTGGGCGACGGGCGGGAACAGCCCCAGCATTTT.

This chain links TRBV2 with TRBJ2-7; D is undetermined. V gave up 2 bases and J gave up 4 bases, with 6 bases separating them. The germline CDR1 and CDR2 sequences are SNHLY and FYNNEI. The CDR3 length is 12 residues. The CDR3 coding sequence is TGTGCCAGCAGTGAATGGGATTACGAGCAGTACTTC. Translating gives CASSEWDYEQYF.

The gene calls are TRBV13 and TRBJ2-3; maybe TRBD1 (6 bases). The CDR3 loop spans 14 amino acids. Trimming pared 5 bases from V and 1 base from J, leaving 10 bases between. Germline assignment: CDR1 PRHDT and CDR2 FYEKMQ (reference sequence). The CDR3 coding sequence is TGTGCCAGCAGCCGACGGACAGGCACAGATACGCAGTATTTT. This sequence encodes CASSRRTGTDTQYF. Looking up the rest from reference TRBV13 and TRBJ2-3 gives the full variable domain: AAGVIQSPRHLIKEKRETATLKCYPIPRHDTVYWYQQGPGQDPQFLISFYEKMQSDKGSIPDRFSAQQFSDYHSELNMSSLELGDSALYFCASSRRTGTDTQYFGPGTRLTVL.

CDR3 region: CASSPETGVFYEQYF. The CDR3 bases are TGTGCCAGCTCACCAGAGACAGGGGTGTTCTACGAGCAGTACTTC. This sequence joins TRBV18 and TRBJ2-7, with 8 bases identical to TRBD1. Losses at the gene ends were 2 bases for V and 3 bases for J; bases not matched to a gene: 6. CDR3 length: 15 amino acids. The V gene's germline CDR1 is KGHSH and CDR2 LQKENI.

This clone showed up just a few times. The V gene is TRBV29-1, the J gene TRBJ1-5; D may be TRBD1 (6 bases). This CDR3 region has 14 residues. Germline-derived CDR1 and CDR2 are SQVTM and ANQGSEA. V lost 4 bases and J lost 13, with 23 bases in between. CDR3 coding DNA: TGCAGCGTTGGAATCAGTACGGCGAGGGGGACGCAGCATTTT. This gives the protein CSVGISTARGTQHF.

As to this clone: The same CDR3 also results from other DNA sequences found in this sample. The V call is TRBV19, the J call TRBJ2-5, with unresolved D. Germline lookup yields CDR1 LNHDA and CDR2 SQIVND (reference sequence). CDR3 length: 12 residues. Trimming left V 3 bases short and J 5 bases short, with 7 bases between. The CDR3 region has the DNA TGTGCCAGTAGTATTGGTCTTGAGACCCAGTACTTC. Translated, it gives CASSIGLETQYF.

V is TRBV6-5 and J is TRBJ2-7, with TRBD1 matching over 8 bases. This CDR3 has 15 residues. The germline gives CDR1 MNHEY, CDR2 SVGAGI. The junction had 9 bases not matched to a gene; V was cut back by 4 bases and J by 4 bases. This CDR3 reads CASSSPTGGRYEQYF. CDR3 nucleotides: TGTGCCAGCAGTTCCCCAACAGGGGGTAGATACGAGCAGTACTTC.

The V and J genes are TRBV5-1 and TRBJ2-7; perhaps TRBD1 as D (6 bases). From germline, CDR1 is SGHRS and CDR2 YFSETQ. This CDR3 spans 16 amino acids. The V end was cut by 0 bases, the J end by 1 base, with 14 bases between. In nucleotides, the CDR3 is TGCGCCAGCAGCTTGGGGGGACAAGGGCCTTCCTACGAGCAGTACTTC. Translating gives CASSLGGQGPSYEQYF.

Comments on this clone: A far larger clone is one nucleotide away, so this likely arose from a read error. The sample has other DNA sequences that encode this CDR3 too. This rearrangement joins TRBV27 to TRBJ2-3; TRBD2 matches 12 bases. Looked up from germline, CDR1 is MNHEY and CDR2 is SMNVEV (reference sequence). The CDR3 consists of 15 residues. J gave up 0 bases and V 6 bases, and 1 base lay outside the gene matches. The DNA for the CDR3 is TGTGCCAGCAGAGGACTAGCGGGGAGCACAGATACGCAGTATTTT. It encodes CASRGLAGSTDTQYF.

A single count supports this clone. The rearrangement joins TRBV28 to TRBJ1-5; no clear D gene. The germline CDR1 and CDR2 sequences are MDHEN and SYDVKM. This CDR3 region has 15 residues. Trimming shortened V by 3 bases and J by 6 bases, and 15 bases separated the two germline ends. CDR3 in DNA: TGTGCCAGCAGTTTCTCATCAGGTCCAGGTCAGCCCCAGCATTTT. This gives the protein CASSFSSGPGQPQHF.

This clone appeared a few times. This chain uses TRBV6-5 with TRBJ1-1; a weak D match, TRBD1 (5 bases). The CDR3 length is 12 residues. Looked up from germline, CDR1 is MNHEY and CDR2 is SVGAGI. Deletions cut 7 bases from V and 9 bases from J, with 15 bases between. The CDR3 reads CASMGLQEKAFF. CDR3 bases: TGTGCCAGCATGGGGTTACAGGAGAAAGCTTTCTTT.

This chain uses TRBV10-2 with TRBJ2-2; D remains unclear. Trimming removed 9 bases at V and 0 bases at J, with 17 bases between. This CDR3 contains 16 residues. Germline values: CDR1 WSHSY, CDR2 SAAADI. The CDR3 is CASSRAAPANTGELFF. The CDR3 DNA follows: TGCGCCAGTTCACGGGCGGCTCCGGCGAACACCGGGGAGCTGTTTTTT.

Note on this clone: A far larger clone is just one base off, so this is likely a read error. V is TRBV6-5 and J is TRBJ1-1; no reliable D call. The CDR3 totals 13 residues. The germline CDR1 and CDR2 sequences are MNHEY and SVGAGI. V was clipped by 1 base and J by 1 base, with 4 bases between them. The CDR3 reads CASSYFGNTEAFF. The CDR3 region has the DNA TGTGCCAGCAGTTACTTCGGGAACACTGAAGCTTTCTTT.